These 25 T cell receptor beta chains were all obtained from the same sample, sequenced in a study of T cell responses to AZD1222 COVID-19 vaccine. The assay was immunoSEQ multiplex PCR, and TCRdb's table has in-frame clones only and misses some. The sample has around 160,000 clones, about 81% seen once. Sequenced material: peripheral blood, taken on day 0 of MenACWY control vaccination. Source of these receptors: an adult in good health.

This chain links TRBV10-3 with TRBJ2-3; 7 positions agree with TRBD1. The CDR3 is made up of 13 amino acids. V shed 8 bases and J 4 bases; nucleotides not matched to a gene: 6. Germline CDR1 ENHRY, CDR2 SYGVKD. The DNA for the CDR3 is TGTGCCATCCAAACAGGGGCCGCAGATACGCAGTATTTT. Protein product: CAIQTGAADTQYF.

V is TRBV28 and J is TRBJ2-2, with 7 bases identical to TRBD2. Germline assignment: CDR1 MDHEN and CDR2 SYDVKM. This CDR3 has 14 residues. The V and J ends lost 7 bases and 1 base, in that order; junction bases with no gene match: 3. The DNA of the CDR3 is TGTGCCAGCAAGGGCGGGGGGAACACCGGGGAGCTGTTTTTT. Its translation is CASKGGGNTGELFF.

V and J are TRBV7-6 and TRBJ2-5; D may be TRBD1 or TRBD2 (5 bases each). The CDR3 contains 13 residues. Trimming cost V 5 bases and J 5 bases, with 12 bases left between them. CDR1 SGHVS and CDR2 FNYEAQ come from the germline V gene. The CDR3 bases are TGTGCCAGCAGCACCGGGGCCCGGGAGACCCAGTACTTC. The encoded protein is CASSTGARETQYF.

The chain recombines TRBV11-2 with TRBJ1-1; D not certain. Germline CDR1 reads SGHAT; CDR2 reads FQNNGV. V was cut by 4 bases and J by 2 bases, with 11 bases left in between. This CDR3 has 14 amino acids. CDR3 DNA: TGTGCCAGCAGCTCAGCCAACTCAAACACTGAAGCTTTCTTT. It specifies CASSSANSNTEAFF.

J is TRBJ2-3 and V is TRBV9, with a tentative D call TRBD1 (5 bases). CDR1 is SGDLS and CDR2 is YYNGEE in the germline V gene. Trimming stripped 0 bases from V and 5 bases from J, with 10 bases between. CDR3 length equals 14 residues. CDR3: CASSVEGVLDTQYF. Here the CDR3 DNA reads TGTGCCAGCAGCGTAGAAGGGGTCTTAGATACGCAGTATTTT.

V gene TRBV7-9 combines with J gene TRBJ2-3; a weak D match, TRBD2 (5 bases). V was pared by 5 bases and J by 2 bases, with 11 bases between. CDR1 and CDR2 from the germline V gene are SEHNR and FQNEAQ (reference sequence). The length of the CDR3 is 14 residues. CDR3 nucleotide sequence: TGTGCCAGCAGCCTCAGCGGCCCCACAGATACGCAGTATTTT. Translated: CASSLSGPTDTQYF.

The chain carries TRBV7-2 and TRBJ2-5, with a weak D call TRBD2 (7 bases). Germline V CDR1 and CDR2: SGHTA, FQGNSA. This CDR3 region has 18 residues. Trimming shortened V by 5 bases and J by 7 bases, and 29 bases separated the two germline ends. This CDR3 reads CASSPGGGGSATKGTQYF. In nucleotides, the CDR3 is TGTGCCAGCAGCCCGGGGGGCGGGGGAAGTGCCACCAAGGGGACCCAGTACTTC.

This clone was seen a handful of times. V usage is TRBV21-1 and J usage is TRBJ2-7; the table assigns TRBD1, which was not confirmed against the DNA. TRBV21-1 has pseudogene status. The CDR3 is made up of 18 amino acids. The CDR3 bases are TGTGCCAGCAGCAAAGCGAGTCAGGGGGGCGGAATACCCTACGAGCAGTACTTC. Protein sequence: CASSKASQGGGIPYEQYF.

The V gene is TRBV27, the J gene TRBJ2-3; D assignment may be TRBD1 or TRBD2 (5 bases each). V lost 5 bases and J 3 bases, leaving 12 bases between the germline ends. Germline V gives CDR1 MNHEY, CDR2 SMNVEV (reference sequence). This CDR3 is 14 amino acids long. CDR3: CASSPGWGTDTQYF. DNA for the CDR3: TGTGCCAGCAGTCCAGGGTGGGGGACAGATACGCAGTATTTT.

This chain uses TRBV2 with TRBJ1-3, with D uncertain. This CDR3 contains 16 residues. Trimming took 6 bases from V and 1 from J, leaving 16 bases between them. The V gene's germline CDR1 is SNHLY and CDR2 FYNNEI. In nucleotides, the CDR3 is TGTGCCAGCAGCGCCGAGTCGTTTTTGTCTGGAAACACCATATATTTT. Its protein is CASSAESFLSGNTIYF. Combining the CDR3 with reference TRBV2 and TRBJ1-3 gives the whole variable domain EPEVTQTPSHQVTQMGQEVILRCVPISNHLYFYWYRQILGQKVEFLVSFYNNEISEKSEIFDDQFSVERPDGSNFTLKIRSTKLEDSAMYFCASSAESFLSGNTIYFGEGSWLTVV.

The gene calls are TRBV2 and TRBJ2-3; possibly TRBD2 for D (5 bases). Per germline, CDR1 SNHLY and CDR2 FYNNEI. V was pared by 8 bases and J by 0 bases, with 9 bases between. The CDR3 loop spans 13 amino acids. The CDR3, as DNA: TGTGCCAGCGGGAGACCTAGCACAGATACGCAGTATTTT. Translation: CASGRPSTDTQYF.

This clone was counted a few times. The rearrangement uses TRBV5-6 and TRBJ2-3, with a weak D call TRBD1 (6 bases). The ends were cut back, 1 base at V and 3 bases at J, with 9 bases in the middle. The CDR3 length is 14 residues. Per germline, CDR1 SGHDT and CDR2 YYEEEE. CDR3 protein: CASSLYTGTDTQYF. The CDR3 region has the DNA TGTGCCAGCAGCTTGTATACAGGGACAGATACGCAGTATTTT.

The CDR3 bases are TGTGCCACCGGGGCCTACACAGATACGCAGTATTTT. Protein: CATGAYTDTQYF. The gene calls are TRBV7-2 and TRBJ2-3; D tentatively fits TRBD1 or TRBD2 (5 bases each). The germline V and J ends were trimmed by 10 bases and 2 bases, with 10 bases remaining between them. Germline lookup yields CDR1 SGHTA and CDR2 FQGNSA. This CDR3 comprises 12 residues.

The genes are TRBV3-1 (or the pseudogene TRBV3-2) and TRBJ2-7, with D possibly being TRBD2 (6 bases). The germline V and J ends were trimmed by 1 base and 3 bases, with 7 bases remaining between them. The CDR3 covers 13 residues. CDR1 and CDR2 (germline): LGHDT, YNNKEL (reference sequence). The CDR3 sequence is CASSQVGGYEQYF. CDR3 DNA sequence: TGTGCCAGCAGCCAAGTGGGGGGCTACGAGCAGTACTTC.

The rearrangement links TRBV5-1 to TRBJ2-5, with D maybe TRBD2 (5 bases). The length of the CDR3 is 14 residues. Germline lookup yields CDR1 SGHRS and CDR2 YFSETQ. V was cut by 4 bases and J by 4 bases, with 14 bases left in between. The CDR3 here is CASSPITRIETQYF. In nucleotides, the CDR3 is TGCGCCAGCAGCCCAATTACTAGGATAGAGACCCAGTACTTC.

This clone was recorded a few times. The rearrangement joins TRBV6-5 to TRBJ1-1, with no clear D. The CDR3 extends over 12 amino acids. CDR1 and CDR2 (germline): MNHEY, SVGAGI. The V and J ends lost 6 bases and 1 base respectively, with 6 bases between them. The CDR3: CASSLKNTEAFF. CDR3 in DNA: TGTGCCAGCAGCCTGAAGAACACTGAAGCTTTCTTT.

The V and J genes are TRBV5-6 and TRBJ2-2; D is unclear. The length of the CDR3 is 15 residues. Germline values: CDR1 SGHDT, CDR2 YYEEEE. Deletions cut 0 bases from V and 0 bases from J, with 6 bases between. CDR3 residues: CASSLGHANTGELFF. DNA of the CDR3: TGTGCCAGCAGCTTGGGGCACGCGAACACCGGGGAGCTGTTTTTT.

This chain's CDR3 is CASSSHQGATEAFF. The CDR3 DNA reads as TGTGCCAGCAGCTCACATCAGGGTGCGACTGAAGCTTTCTTT. The chain is built from TRBV11-2 and TRBJ1-1, with D maybe TRBD1 (5 bases). Germline V gene data show CDR1 as SGHAT and CDR2 as FQNNGV. Trimming took 4 bases from V and 5 from J, leaving 14 bases between them. CDR3 length equals 14 residues.

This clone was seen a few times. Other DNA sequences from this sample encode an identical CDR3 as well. The CDR3 reads CASSLGAGNYGYTF. CDR3 in DNA: TGTGCCAGCAGTTTAGGGGCAGGAAACTATGGCTACACCTTC. The chain carries TRBV28 and TRBJ1-2; D possibly corresponds to TRBD1 (5 bases). V was clipped by 2 bases and J by 2 bases, with 9 bases between them. The CDR3 runs to 14 residues. CDR1 MDHEN and CDR2 SYDVKM come from the germline V gene.

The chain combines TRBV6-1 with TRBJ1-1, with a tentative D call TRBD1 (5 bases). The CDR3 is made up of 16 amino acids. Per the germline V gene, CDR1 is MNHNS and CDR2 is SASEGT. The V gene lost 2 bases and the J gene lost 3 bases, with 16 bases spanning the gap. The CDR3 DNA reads TGTGCCAGCAGTGAAATGGTACAAGTAGGGGACACTGAAGCTTTCTTT. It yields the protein CASSEMVQVGDTEAFF.

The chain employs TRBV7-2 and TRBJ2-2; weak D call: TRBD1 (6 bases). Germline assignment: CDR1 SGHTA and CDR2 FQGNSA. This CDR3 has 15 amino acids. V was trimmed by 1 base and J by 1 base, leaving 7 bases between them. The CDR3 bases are TGTGCCAGCAGCTTAGTCAGGGGGAACACCGGGGAGCTGTTTTTT. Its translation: CASSLVRGNTGELFF.

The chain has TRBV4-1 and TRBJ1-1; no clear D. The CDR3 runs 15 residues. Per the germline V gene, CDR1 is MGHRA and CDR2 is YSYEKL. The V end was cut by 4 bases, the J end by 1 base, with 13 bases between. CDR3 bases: TGCGCCAGCAGCCTCAGTCAAGGAGCGAACACTGAAGCTTTCTTT. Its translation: CASSLSQGANTEAFF.

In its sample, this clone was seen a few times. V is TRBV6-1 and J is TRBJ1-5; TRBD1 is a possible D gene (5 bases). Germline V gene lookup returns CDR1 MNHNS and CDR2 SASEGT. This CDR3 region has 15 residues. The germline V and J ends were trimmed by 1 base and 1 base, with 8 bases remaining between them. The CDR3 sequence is CASSEDGGSNQPQHF. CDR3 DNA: TGTGCCAGCAGTGAAGATGGGGGGAGCAATCAGCCCCAGCATTTT.

Here the CDR3 DNA reads TGTGCCAGCAGCGTAGGGAGCTCCTATAATTCACCCCTCCACTTT. This sequence encodes CASSVGSSYNSPLHF. The chain uses TRBV9 and TRBJ1-6; D unclear. The germline V and J ends were trimmed by 0 bases and 0 bases, with 4 bases remaining between them. The CDR3 contains 15 residues. The germline gives CDR1 SGDLS, CDR2 YYNGEE.

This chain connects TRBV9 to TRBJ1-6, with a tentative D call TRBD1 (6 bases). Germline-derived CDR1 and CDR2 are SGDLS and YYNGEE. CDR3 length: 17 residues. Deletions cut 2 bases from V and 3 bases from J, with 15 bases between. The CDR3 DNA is TGTGCCAGCAGCGTCGAGAGGGGGGGCGGCTATAATTCACCCCTCCACTTT. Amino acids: CASSVERGGGYNSPLHF.